The TCR beta chain under discussion was sequenced for a study of blood T cell repertoires in COVID-19. On the study more broadly: Some COVID-19 samples were acute and others convalescent; all came from the United States, Italy and Spain. From T cells, B-cell-depleted T cells, or PBMCs came the material, which was cDNA or gDNA.

How the authors handled the data: Amplification of reference gene primers was used by the study to estimate nucleated cell counts. Repertoires were generated with immunoSEQ multiplex PCR, while TCRdb's copy carries only in-frame clones and drops some. Clone size and the V and J calls come from that table; the DNA yielded D and trimming. This sample has 250,000 to 350,000 clones, with around 87% found just once. The CDR3 loop spans 13 amino acids. Germline-derived CDR1 and CDR2 are MRHNA and SNTAGT. The V gene end was trimmed by 4 bases and the J gene end by 6 bases; junction bases not matched to a gene: 2.

The receptor's source is a woman aged 25-40 years who had recovered from COVID-19. The sequenced sample consisted of peripheral blood. The J gene is TRBJ1-4, the V gene TRBV6-4; the match to TRBD1 covers 7 bases. The CDR3 loop is CASSVDRDEKLFF. CDR3 coding DNA: TGTGCCAGCAGTGTAGACAGGGATGAAAAACTGTTTTTT.